This T cell receptor (beta chain) was identified in a study of cytomegalovirus exposure and HLA in healthy donors. The CDR3 totals 15 residues. The germline V gene has CDR1 GTSNPN and CDR2 SVGIG (reference sequence). Trimming removed 4 bases from V and 0 bases from J, with 10 bases in between. This clone was observed a handful of times. The target antigen is unknown. The study's findings and limits: As was reported, the HLA-A and HLA-B alleles of most subjects were accurately predicted from TCR beta sequences. In a later analysis, HLA-C alleles had the fewest associated TCRs, DRB1 alleles the most.

Vbeta (60) and Jbeta (13) primers were used in the PCR. Profiled with immunoSEQ multiplex PCR; TCRdb holds only in-frame clones, not every one. This table holds 100,000 to 150,000 clones, around 66% found once. The sequenced sample was PBMCs. The clonotype was recovered from a woman in her forties in good health and CMV-seropositive. J is TRBJ1-6 and V is TRBV30; D not resolved. The CDR3 region is CAWTDRSSYNSPLHF. DNA for the CDR3: TGTGCCTGGACAGACCGGAGCTCCTATAATTCACCCCTCCACTTT. The whole variable domain, remainder taken from reference TRBV30 and TRBJ1-6, is SQTIHQWPATLVQPVGSPLSLECTVEGTSNPNLYWYRQAAGRGLQLLFYSVGIGQISSEVPQNLSASRPQDRQFILSSKKLLLSDSGFYLCAWTDRSSYNSPLHFGNGTRLTVT.